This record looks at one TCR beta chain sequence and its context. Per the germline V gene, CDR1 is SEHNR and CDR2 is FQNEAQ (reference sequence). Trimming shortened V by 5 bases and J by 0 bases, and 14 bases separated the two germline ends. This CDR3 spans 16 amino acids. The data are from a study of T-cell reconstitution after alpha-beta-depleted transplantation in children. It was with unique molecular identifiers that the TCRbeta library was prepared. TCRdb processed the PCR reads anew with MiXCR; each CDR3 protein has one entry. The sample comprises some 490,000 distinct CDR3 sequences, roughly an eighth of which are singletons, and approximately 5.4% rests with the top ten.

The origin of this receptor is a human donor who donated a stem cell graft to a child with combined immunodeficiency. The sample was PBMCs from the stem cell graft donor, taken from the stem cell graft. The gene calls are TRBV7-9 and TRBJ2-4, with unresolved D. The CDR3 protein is CASSTGQPLAKNIQYF. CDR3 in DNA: TGTGCCAGCAGCACCGGGCAGCCCCTAGCCAAAAACATTCAGTACTTC.